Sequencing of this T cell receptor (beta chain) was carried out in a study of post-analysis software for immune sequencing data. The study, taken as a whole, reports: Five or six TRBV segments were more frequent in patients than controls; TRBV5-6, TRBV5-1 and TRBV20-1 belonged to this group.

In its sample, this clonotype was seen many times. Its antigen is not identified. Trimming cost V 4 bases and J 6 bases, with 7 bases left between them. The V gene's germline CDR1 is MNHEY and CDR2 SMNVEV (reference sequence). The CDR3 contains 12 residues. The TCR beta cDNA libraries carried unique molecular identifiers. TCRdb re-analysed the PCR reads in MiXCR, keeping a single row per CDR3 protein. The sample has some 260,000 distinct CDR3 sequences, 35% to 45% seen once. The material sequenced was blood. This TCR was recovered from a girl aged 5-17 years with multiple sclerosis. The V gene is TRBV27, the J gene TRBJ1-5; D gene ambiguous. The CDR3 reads CASSSRSQPQHF. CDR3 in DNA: TGTGCCAGCAGTTCCCGTAGTCAGCCCCAGCATTTT.